This TCR beta chain came from a study of blood T cells in healthy people across ages. Study results and caveats: Donors of long life had a larger count of naive CD4+ cells and greater diversity than aged donors.

V was cut by 4 bases and J by 4 bases, with 8 bases left in between. The CDR3 runs to 13 residues. Germline assignment: CDR1 SGHVS and CDR2 FQNEAQ. Next came a second PCR, run for about 7 to 12 cycles, which used a sample-barcoded 5' primer along with a J-beta primer mix. TCRdb called the 5' RACE reads again in MiXCR, with one record for every CDR3 protein. The table shows 800,000 or so distinct CDR3 sequences, with roughly 60% occurring only once. Notes on this clonotype: The antigen is undetermined.

The clonotype originates from a young man in good health. Specimen: blood. V and J are TRBV7-8 and TRBJ1-5, with D possibly being TRBD1 (5 bases). The CDR3 sequence: CASSSYRNQPQHF. Written as DNA, the CDR3 is TGTGCCAGCAGCTCGTACAGGAATCAGCCCCAGCATTTT. The full variable domain, in which reference TRBV7-8 and TRBJ1-5 provide the parts outside the CDR3, is GAGVSQSPRYKVAKRGQDVALRCDPISGHVSLFWYQQALGQGPEFLTYFQNEAQLDKSGLPSDRFFAERPEGSVSTLKIQRTQQEDSAVYLCASSSYRNQPQHFGDGTRLSIL.